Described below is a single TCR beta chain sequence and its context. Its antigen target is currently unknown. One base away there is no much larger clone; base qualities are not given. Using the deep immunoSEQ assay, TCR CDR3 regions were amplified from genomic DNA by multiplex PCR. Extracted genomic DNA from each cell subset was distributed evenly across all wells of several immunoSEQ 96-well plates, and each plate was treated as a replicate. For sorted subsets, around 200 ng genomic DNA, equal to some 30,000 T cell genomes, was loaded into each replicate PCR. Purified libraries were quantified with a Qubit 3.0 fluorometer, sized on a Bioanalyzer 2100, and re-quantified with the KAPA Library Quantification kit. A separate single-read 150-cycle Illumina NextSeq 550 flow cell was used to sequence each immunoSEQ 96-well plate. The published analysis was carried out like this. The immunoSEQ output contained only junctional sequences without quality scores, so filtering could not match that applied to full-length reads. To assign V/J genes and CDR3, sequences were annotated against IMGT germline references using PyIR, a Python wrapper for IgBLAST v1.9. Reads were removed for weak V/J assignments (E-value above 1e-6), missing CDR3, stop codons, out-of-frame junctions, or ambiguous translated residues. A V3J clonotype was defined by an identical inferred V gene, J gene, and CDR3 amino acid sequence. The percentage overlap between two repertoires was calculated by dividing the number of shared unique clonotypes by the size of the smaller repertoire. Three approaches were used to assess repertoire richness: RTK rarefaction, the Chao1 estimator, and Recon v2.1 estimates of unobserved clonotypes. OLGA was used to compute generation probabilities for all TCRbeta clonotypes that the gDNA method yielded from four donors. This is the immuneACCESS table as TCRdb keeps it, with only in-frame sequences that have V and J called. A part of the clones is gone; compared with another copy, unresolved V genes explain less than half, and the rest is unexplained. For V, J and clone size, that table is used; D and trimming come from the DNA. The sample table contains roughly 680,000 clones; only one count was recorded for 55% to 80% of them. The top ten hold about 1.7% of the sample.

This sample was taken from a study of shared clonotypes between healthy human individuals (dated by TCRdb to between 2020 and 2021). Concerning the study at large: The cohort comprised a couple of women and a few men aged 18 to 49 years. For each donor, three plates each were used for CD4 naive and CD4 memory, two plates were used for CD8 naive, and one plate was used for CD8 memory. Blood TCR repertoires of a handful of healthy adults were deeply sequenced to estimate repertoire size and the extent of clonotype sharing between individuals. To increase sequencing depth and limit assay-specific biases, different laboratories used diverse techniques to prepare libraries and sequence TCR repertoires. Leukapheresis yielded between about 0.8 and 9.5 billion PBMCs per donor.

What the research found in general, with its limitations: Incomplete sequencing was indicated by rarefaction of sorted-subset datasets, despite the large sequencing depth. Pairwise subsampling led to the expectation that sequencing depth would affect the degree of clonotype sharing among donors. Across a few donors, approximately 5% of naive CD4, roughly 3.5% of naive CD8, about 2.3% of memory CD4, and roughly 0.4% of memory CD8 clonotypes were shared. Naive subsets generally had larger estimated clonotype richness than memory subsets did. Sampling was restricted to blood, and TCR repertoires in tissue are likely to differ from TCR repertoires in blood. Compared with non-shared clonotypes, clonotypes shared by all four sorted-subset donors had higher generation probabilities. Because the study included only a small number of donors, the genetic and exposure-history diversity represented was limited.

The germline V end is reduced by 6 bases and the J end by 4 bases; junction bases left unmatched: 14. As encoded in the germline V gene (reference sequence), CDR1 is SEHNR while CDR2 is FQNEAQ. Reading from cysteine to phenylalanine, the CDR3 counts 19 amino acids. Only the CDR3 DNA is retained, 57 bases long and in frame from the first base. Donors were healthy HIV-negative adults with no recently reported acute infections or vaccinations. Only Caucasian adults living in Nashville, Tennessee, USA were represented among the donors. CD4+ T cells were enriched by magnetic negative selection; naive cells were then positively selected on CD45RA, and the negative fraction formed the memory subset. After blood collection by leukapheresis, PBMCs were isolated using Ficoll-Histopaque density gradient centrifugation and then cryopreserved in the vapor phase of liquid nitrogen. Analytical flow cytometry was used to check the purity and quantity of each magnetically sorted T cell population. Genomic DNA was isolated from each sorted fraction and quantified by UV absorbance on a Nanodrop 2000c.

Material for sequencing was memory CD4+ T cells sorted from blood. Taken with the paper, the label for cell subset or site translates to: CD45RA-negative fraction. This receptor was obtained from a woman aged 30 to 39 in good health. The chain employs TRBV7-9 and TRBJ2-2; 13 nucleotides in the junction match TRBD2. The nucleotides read TGTGCCAGCAGGAGTTCTTGGACTAGCGGGAGAGTCCCCACCGGGGAGCTGTTTTTT. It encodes CASRSSWTSGRVPTGELFF.